Following are 29 T cell receptor beta chains from one sample sequenced in a study of regulatory T cells. Amplification used 52 TRBV primers and 13 TRBJ primers. Libraries were prepared by immunoSEQ multiplex PCR; TCRdb keeps only in-frame clonotypes and omits some of them. Altogether some 17,000 clones are present, 92% being singletons, with the ten largest covering around 32%. Sequenced input: CD8+ T cells sorted from blood. These receptors were taken from a person aged 18 to 30 with CD3G deficiency.

The J gene is TRBJ1-1, the V gene TRBV27, with TRBD1 as a possible D gene (5 bases). V was trimmed by 6 bases and J by 2 bases, leaving 7 bases between them. The germline V gene has CDR1 MNHEY and CDR2 SMNVEV (reference sequence). The CDR3 is 12 residues long. As DNA, the CDR3 is TGTGCCAGCAGAACAGGTAACACTGAAGCTTTCTTT. Translated, it gives CASRTGNTEAFF.

This sequence joins TRBV7-9 and TRBJ2-7; TRBD2 might be the D (6 bases). V was clipped by 5 bases and J by 6 bases, with 14 bases between them. The CDR3 extends over 13 amino acids. Germline-derived CDR1 and CDR2 are SEHNR and FQNEAQ (reference sequence). The CDR3 nucleotides are TGTGCCAGCAGCGCCGGGGGATTCGCCGAGCAGTACTTC. Its protein is CASSAGGFAEQYF.

The chain has TRBV11-3 and TRBJ1-2; tentative D call: TRBD1 (6 bases). Germline CDR1 is SGHNT and CDR2 is YENEEA. This CDR3 comprises 17 residues. V shed 3 bases and J shed 2 bases, with 19 bases lying between them. The CDR3 DNA reads TGTGCCAGCAGCTTCCCCCGGGACACTGACTTAAACTATGGCTACACCTTC. Translating gives CASSFPRDTDLNYGYTF. Drawing the rest from reference TRBV11-3 and TRBJ1-2, the complete variable domain is EAGVVQSPRYKIIEKKQPVAFWCNPISGHNTLYWYLQNLGQGPELLIRYENEEAVDDSQLPKDRFSAERLKGVDSTLKIQPAELGDSAVYLCASSFPRDTDLNYGYTFGSGTRLTVV.

The V gene is TRBV7-9, the J gene TRBJ2-3; 11 nucleotides align to TRBD2. Germline CDR1 is SEHNR and CDR2 is FQNEAQ (reference sequence). CDR3 length equals 18 residues. V shed 1 base, J shed 1 base, and the junction held 7 bases outside the gene matches. Written as DNA, the CDR3 is TGTGCCAGCAGCTTAGAGGTAGCGGGGGGGCCGGGCACAGATACGCAGTATTTT. Protein sequence: CASSLEVAGGPGTDTQYF.

The V and J genes are TRBV7-2 and TRBJ2-3; 10 bases match TRBD2. The V segment lost 5 bases and the J segment 2 bases; nucleotides outside the gene matches: 10. The CDR3 contains 17 residues. Germline CDR1 reads SGHTA; CDR2 reads FQGNSA. CDR3 in amino acids: CASSEILAGENTDTQYF. In DNA form, the CDR3 reads TGTGCCAGCAGCGAGATCCTAGCGGGGGAAAACACAGATACGCAGTATTTT.

This rearrangement joins TRBV7-9 to TRBJ2-1; 11 bases are shared with TRBD2. This CDR3 has 16 amino acids. The V segment lost 4 bases and the J segment 4 bases; nucleotides outside the gene matches: 6. Germline V gene sequence: CDR1 SEHNR, CDR2 FQNEAQ (reference sequence). The CDR3 spells CASSSPSGGRYNEQFF. CDR3 coding DNA: TGTGCCAGCAGCTCCCCTAGCGGGGGGAGATACAATGAGCAGTTCTTC.

The CDR3 DNA follows: TGCGCCAGCAGCCAAGATCCCGGGGGCGGGACTGAAGCTTTCTTT. Its protein product is CASSQDPGGGTEAFF. This chain links TRBV4-1 with TRBJ1-1; tentatively, D is TRBD1 (6 bases). From germline, CDR1 is MGHRA and CDR2 YSYEKL. CDR3 length equals 15 residues. V lost 0 bases to trimming and J lost 5 bases, with 13 bases between them.

This clone was counted once. This chain joins TRBV6-5 and TRBJ2-1, with 9 nucleotides matching TRBD2. Germline V gene sequence: CDR1 MNHEY, CDR2 SVGAGI. This CDR3 contains 15 residues. Trimming at V came to 2 bases and at J to 9 bases, leaving 8 bases not matched to a gene. CDR3 nucleotides: TGTGCCAGCAGTTACCACCGCGGGGGGGGTGGTGAGCAGTTCTTC. Amino acids: CASSYHRGGGGEQFF.

The chain carries TRBV5-1 and TRBJ1-1, with D perhaps TRBD1 (6 bases). The CDR3 extends over 14 amino acids. In germline, CDR1 is SGHRS, CDR2 YFSETQ. Trimming pared 4 bases from V and 5 bases from J, leaving 15 bases between. DNA of the CDR3: TGCGCCAGCAGCATTACGACAGGAGTTACTGAAGCTTTCTTT. Its translation: CASSITTGVTEAFF.

The chain joins TRBV7-9 to TRBJ2-3; D might be TRBD1 (6 bases). The germline V gene encodes CDR1 SEHNR and CDR2 FQNEAQ (reference sequence). The CDR3 is 13 residues long. The ends were cut back, 1 base at V and 9 bases at J, with 11 bases in the middle. The CDR3 sequence is CASSLEAGETQYF. The CDR3 DNA reads TGTGCCAGCAGCTTAGAGGCAGGGGAGACGCAGTATTTT.

This chain joins TRBV2 and TRBJ1-6; D gene uncertain. V lost 2 bases, J lost 2 bases, and 10 bases lay in between. From germline, CDR1 is SNHLY and CDR2 FYNNEI. The CDR3 contains 16 residues. DNA of the CDR3: TGTGCCAGCAGTGAAAACGTAGTCACCTATAATTCACCCCTCCACTTT. Its translation: CASSENVVTYNSPLHF.

V is TRBV15 and J is TRBJ1-1; D is unclear. There are 13 residues in the CDR3. Germline V CDR1 and CDR2: LNHNV, YYDKDF (reference sequence). V shed 3 bases and J shed 4 bases, with 9 bases lying between them. CDR3 sequence (DNA): TGTGCCACCAGCAGGGGGAGCGGCACTGAAGCTTTCTTT. Its translation is CATSRGSGTEAFF.

V gene TRBV6-6 combines with J gene TRBJ2-1; D perhaps matches TRBD2 (5 bases). Deletions cut 6 bases from V and 6 bases from J, with 18 bases between. This CDR3 has 15 amino acids. Germline V gene sequence: CDR1 MNHNY, CDR2 SVGAGI (reference sequence). The CDR3 DNA reads TGTGCCAGCAGCCCATCCGGGGTGGCGACCAATGAGCAGTTCTTC. Its protein is CASSPSGVATNEQFF.

This chain connects TRBV11-2 to TRBJ2-7, with TRBD2 identical over 14 bases. With V trimmed by 4 bases and J by 4 bases, 3 bases remained unmatched. Germline values: CDR1 SGHAT, CDR2 FQNNGV. The CDR3 loop spans 15 amino acids. The CDR3 loop reads CASSSWTSGGYEQYF. The CDR3 DNA is TGTGCCAGCAGCTCCTGGACTAGCGGGGGGTACGAGCAGTACTTC. Full variable domain (rest looked up from reference TRBV11-2 and TRBJ2-7): EAGVAQSPRYKIIEKRQSVAFWCNPISGHATLYWYQQILGQGPKLLIQFQNNGVVDDSQLPKDRFSAERLKGVDSTLKIQPAKLEDSAVYLCASSSWTSGGYEQYFGPGTRLTVT.

This clone has just one count. The chain has TRBV7-9 and TRBJ2-1; weak D call: TRBD2 (5 bases). The CDR3 consists of 15 residues. The ends were cut back, 0 bases at V and 1 base at J, with 7 bases in the middle. CDR1 SEHNR and CDR2 FQNEAQ come from the germline V gene (reference sequence). The CDR3 nucleotides are TGTGCCAGCAGCTTAGCGGGAGCTTCCTACAATGAGCAGTTCTTC. This encodes CASSLAGASYNEQFF.

CDR3 coding DNA: TGTGCCAGCAGCTTAGCTGGAGCGGAAGAGACCCAGTACTTC. Translated, it gives CASSLAGAEETQYF. This chain joins TRBV7-2 and TRBJ2-5; tentative D call: TRBD2 (5 bases). Per germline, CDR1 SGHTA and CDR2 FQGNSA. The CDR3 has 14 residues. The V end lost 0 bases, the J end lost 3 bases, and 8 bases lay between the germline ends. Drawing the rest from reference TRBV7-2 and TRBJ2-5, the complete variable domain is GAGVSQSPSNKVTEKGKDVELRCDPISGHTALYWYRQSLGQGLEFLIYFQGNSAPDKSGLPSDRFSAERTGGSVSTLTIQRTQQEDSAVYLCASSLAGAEETQYFGPGTRLLVL.

This chain joins TRBV7-8 and TRBJ1-4; the D is unclear. Trimming stripped 0 bases from V and 5 bases from J, with 10 bases between. The CDR3 sequence is 15 residues long. From germline, CDR1 is SGHVS and CDR2 FQNEAQ. This chain's CDR3 is CASSLAVTPNEKLFF. Written as DNA, the CDR3 is TGTGCCAGCAGCTTAGCCGTGACCCCCAATGAAAAACTGTTTTTT. The entire variable domain, with the rest obtained from reference TRBV7-8 and TRBJ1-4, is as follows: GAGVSQSPRYKVAKRGQDVALRCDPISGHVSLFWYQQALGQGPEFLTYFQNEAQLDKSGLPSDRFFAERPEGSVSTLKIQRTQQEDSAVYLCASSLAVTPNEKLFFGSGTQLSVL.

This clone was detected only a few times. Relative to the germline gene, one junction end is altered; a read error may explain this. The genes are TRBV5-1 and TRBJ2-2; D is ambiguous. There are 12 residues in the CDR3. Germline CDR1 SGHRS, CDR2 YFSETQ. This CDR3 is CASTYGTGELFF. The DNA of the CDR3 is TGTGCCAGCACTTATGGCACCGGGGAGCTGTTTTTT.

The V gene is TRBV4-1, the J gene TRBJ1-5, with D possibly matching TRBD1 (6 bases). V lost 5 bases, J lost 4 bases, and 12 bases lay in between. CDR1 is MGHRA, CDR2 YSYEKL, per germline. This CDR3 has 14 residues. As DNA, the CDR3 is TGCGCCAGCAGCTACAGGGTAGGTAATCAGCCCCAGCATTTT. Protein product: CASSYRVGNQPQHF.

This chain joins TRBV28 and TRBJ1-1, with a possible D match to TRBD1 (6 bases). The CDR3 consists of 13 residues. Germline V gene sequence: CDR1 MDHEN, CDR2 SYDVKM. Trimming took off 5 bases at V and 5 bases at J, with 12 bases between the two ends. DNA of the CDR3: TGTGCCAGCAGTCCCACAGGGAGGACTGAAGCTTTCTTT. This codes for CASSPTGRTEAFF.

CDR3 nucleotide sequence: TGTGCCAGCGAAGGAGCGCTCTACGAGCAGTACTTC. It codes for CASEGALYEQYF. The gene calls are TRBV7-9 and TRBJ2-7; no clear D. This CDR3 is 12 amino acids long. V lost 8 bases, J lost 3 bases, and 11 bases lay in between. Germline-derived CDR1 and CDR2 are SEHNR and FQNEAQ (reference sequence).

The chain joins TRBV30 to TRBJ2-6; 9 nucleotides line up with TRBD1. V trimming: 3 bases; J trimming: 2 bases; junction bases outside the gene matches: 14. This CDR3 is 19 amino acids long. The germline V gene has CDR1 GTSNPN and CDR2 SVGIG (reference sequence). The CDR3 DNA sequence: TGTGCCTGGAGGGCTGACAGGGGGAGAAATGGAGCTGGGGCCAACGTCCTGACTTTC. This gives the protein CAWRADRGRNGAGANVLTF.

This sequence joins TRBV7-6 and TRBJ1-1, with unresolved D. Between the trimmed V and J ends, which lost 5 bases and 3 bases, there was a span of 16 bases. In germline, CDR1 is SGHVS, CDR2 FNYEAQ. The CDR3 sequence is 15 residues long. CDR3 in DNA: TGTGCCAGCAGCCCAAGGGCAGTTGAGTACACTGAAGCTTTCTTT. It is translated as CASSPRAVEYTEAFF.

CDR3 DNA sequence: TGCGCCAGCAGCCAAGTAGCAGCGCCGAACACTGAAGCTTTCTTT. It encodes CASSQVAAPNTEAFF. V and J are TRBV4-1 and TRBJ1-1; D is ambiguous. From germline, CDR1 is MGHRA and CDR2 YSYEKL. V lost 1 base and J 1 base, leaving 10 bases between the germline ends. The CDR3 covers 15 residues.

The gene calls are TRBV20-1 and TRBJ1-2; tentative D call: TRBD1 (6 bases). Deletions cut 5 bases from V and 3 bases from J, with 7 bases between. Per germline, CDR1 DFQATT and CDR2 SNEGSKA (reference sequence). CDR3 length equals 11 residues. CDR3 DNA: TGCAGTGCTCGGGGGCACTATGGCTACACCTTC. Translation: CSARGHYGYTF.

The J gene is TRBJ2-3, the V gene TRBV28; D unresolved. Deletions cut 5 bases from V and 8 bases from J, with 8 bases between. The germline V gene encodes CDR1 MDHEN and CDR2 SYDVKM. The CDR3 is 11 residues long. The CDR3 is CASSPRGTQYF. The CDR3, as DNA: TGTGCCAGCAGTCCCCGAGGTACGCAGTATTTT. Full variable domain (missing parts from reference TRBV28 and TRBJ2-3): DVKVTQSSRYLVKRTGEKVFLECVQDMDHENMFWYRQDPGLGLRLIYFSYDVKMKEKGDIPEGYSVSREKKERFSLILESASTNQTSMYLCASSPRGTQYFGPGTRLTVL.

This chain uses TRBV4-1 with TRBJ2-1; D not certain. From germline, CDR1 is MGHRA and CDR2 YSYEKL. Deletions cut 4 bases from V and 8 bases from J, with 12 bases between. This CDR3 contains 13 residues. This CDR3 reads CASSPSLTHEQFF. CDR3 coding DNA: TGCGCCAGCAGCCCCTCACTAACCCATGAGCAGTTCTTC.

The chain is built from TRBV28 and TRBJ2-7; D ambiguous. The CDR3 runs 14 residues. CDR1 and CDR2 from the germline V gene are MDHEN and SYDVKM. Trimming removed 4 bases from V and 0 bases from J, with 10 bases in between. CDR3 amino acids: CASSSKRNSYEQYF. For the CDR3, the DNA is TGTGCCAGCAGTTCTAAGAGGAACTCCTACGAGCAGTACTTC.

Only one count was recorded for this clone. This sequence joins TRBV4-1 and TRBJ1-2, with a tentative D call TRBD1 (6 bases). The CDR3 length is 17 residues. The germline V gene has CDR1 MGHRA and CDR2 YSYEKL. V dropped 0 bases and J dropped 0 bases, with 14 bases sitting between them. The CDR3 DNA is TGCGCCAGCAGCCAAGACGCAGGGGATTCATCTAACTATGGCTACACCTTC. Its protein is CASSQDAGDSSNYGYTF.